The entry below describes one TCR beta chain. The method was immunoSEQ multiplex PCR; TCRdb's version includes in-frame clones alone and lacks a portion of them. Among roughly 15,000 clones, approximately 70% were seen once, and the ten largest hold less than 3.5%. This record belongs to a study of neoadjuvant anti-PD-1 for oral cavity cancer. Study as a whole: Patients without progression received a fourth nivolumab dose around day 43, then surgical resection on days 50-56.

Germline V gene sequence: CDR1 MDHEN, CDR2 SYDVKM. The ends were cut back, 3 bases at V and 4 bases at J, with 15 bases in the middle. This CDR3 spans 15 amino acids. J is TRBJ1-1 and V is TRBV28; D unclear. The sample here was PBMCs, taken before nivolumab (anti-PD-1) treatment. This sequence originates from a person aged 35-79 years with oral cavity squamous cell carcinoma. This CDR3 reads CASSLPSEYSTEAFF. The CDR3 bases are TGTGCCAGCAGTTTGCCCTCAGAATATAGCACTGAAGCTTTCTTT.